This entry lists 26 T cell receptor beta chains sequenced from one sample in a study of T cell responses to AZD1222 COVID-19 vaccine. The protocol was immunoSEQ multiplex PCR, while the TCRdb copy is restricted to in-frame clones and leaves out a portion. The sample records tens of thousands of clones, approximately 79% being singletons. Source: peripheral blood, taken on day 0 of MenACWY control vaccination. Receptors were obtained from an adult in good health.

This chain connects TRBV7-9 to TRBJ1-1; D may be TRBD1 (6 bases). The CDR3 consists of 15 residues. V was cut by 6 bases and J by 7 bases, with 21 bases left in between. Germline values: CDR1 SEHNR, CDR2 FQNEAQ (reference sequence). In DNA, the CDR3 is TGTGCCAGCAGTCTCGTCAGGGGAGGGCGTTTTGAAGCTTTCTTT. Translation gives CASSLVRGGRFEAFF.

This rearrangement joins TRBV6-2 or TRBV6-3 to TRBJ2-7, with TRBD2 identical over 7 bases. The V gene's germline CDR1 is MNHEY and CDR2 SVGEGT. V lost 6 bases to trimming and J lost 7 bases; unmatched junction nucleotides: 12. The CDR3 consists of 14 residues. The CDR3 nucleotides read TGTGCCAGCAGCCTCAGCGGGAAGGGTGGTGAGCAGTACTTC. It yields the protein CASSLSGKGGEQYF.

This clone was recorded a few times. This chain uses TRBV5-1 with TRBJ1-1, with TRBD1 as a possible D gene (5 bases). V shed 3 bases and J shed 4 bases, with 16 bases lying between them. The CDR3 is 15 residues long. Germline loops: CDR1 SGHRS, CDR2 YFSETQ. In DNA, the CDR3 is TGCGCCAGCAGCTCGTCCTTCATAGACAGCACTGAAGCTTTCTTT. As protein: CASSSSFIDSTEAFF.

The CDR3 DNA is TGTGCCAGCAGTGAATTGACAAACACTGAAGCTTTCTTT. This codes for CASSELTNTEAFF. This chain connects TRBV2 to TRBJ1-1, with D uncertain. Trimming took 2 bases from V and 2 from J, leaving 6 bases between them. Germline loops: CDR1 SNHLY, CDR2 FYNNEI. This CDR3 contains 13 residues.

This clone was recorded a few times. The chain joins TRBV18 to TRBJ1-1, with D hard to call. Germline V lookup: CDR1 KGHSH, CDR2 LQKENI. With 2 bases removed from V and 3 bases from J, the gap between germline ends came to 10 bases. The CDR3 is 14 residues long. The CDR3 region has the DNA TGTGCCAGCTCACCATCATTGTACGACACTGAAGCTTTCTTT. Protein product: CASSPSLYDTEAFF.

The table lists this clone with a count of one. The rearrangement uses TRBV14 and TRBJ2-3; possibly TRBD1 for D (5 bases). CDR1 SGHDN and CDR2 FVKESK come from the germline V gene. Between the trimmed V and J ends, which lost 4 bases and 4 bases, there was a span of 12 bases. The CDR3 loop spans 14 amino acids. The DNA for the CDR3 is TGTGCCAGCAGCCGAATTTCGACAGCAGATACGCAGTATTTT. Its translation is CASSRISTADTQYF.

The chain joins TRBV18 to TRBJ1-4; 7 positions match TRBD1. Germline CDR1 is KGHSH and CDR2 is LQKENI. J lost 7 bases, V lost 3 bases, and 8 bases had no gene match. This CDR3 spans 15 amino acids. CDR3 protein: CASSPQTGYREKLFF. The CDR3, as DNA: TGTGCCAGCTCACCGCAGACAGGGTATCGTGAAAAACTGTTTTTT.

The chain carries TRBV6-4 and TRBJ2-1, with 8 bases identical to TRBD1. The V and J ends lost 6 bases and 9 bases, in that order; junction bases with no gene match: 7. Per the germline V gene, CDR1 is MRHNA and CDR2 is SNTAGT. The CDR3 length is 13 residues. The CDR3: CASRDRDTGEQFF. CDR3 nucleotide sequence: TGTGCCAGCAGGGACAGGGACACGGGTGAGCAGTTCTTC.

V is TRBV10-2 and J is TRBJ2-1; D may be TRBD2 (6 bases). The CDR3 covers 15 residues. CDR1 and CDR2 from the germline V gene are WSHSY and SAAADI. The V end was cut by 3 bases, the J end by 4 bases, with 13 bases between. CDR3: CASSDPSVPYNEQFF. DNA of the CDR3: TGCGCCAGCAGTGATCCTAGCGTGCCATACAATGAGCAGTTCTTC.

This chain uses TRBV7-2 with TRBJ2-1; D is ambiguous. V gave up 1 base and J gave up 6 bases, with 4 bases separating them. Germline V CDR1 and CDR2: SGHTA, FQGNSA. CDR3 length equals 12 residues. The CDR3 nucleotides read TGTGCCAGCAGCTTAGTCCTCAATGAGCAGTTCTTC. Residues: CASSLVLNEQFF. Variable domain in full (rest from reference TRBV7-2 and TRBJ2-1): GAGVSQSPSNKVTEKGKDVELRCDPISGHTALYWYRQSLGQGLEFLIYFQGNSAPDKSGLPSDRFSAERTGGSVSTLTIQRTQQEDSAVYLCASSLVLNEQFFGPGTRLTVL.

The J gene is TRBJ1-3, the V gene TRBV6-5; D is unresolved. The ends were cut back, 6 bases at V and 4 bases at J, with 4 bases in the middle. CDR3 size: 11 residues. Germline CDR1 is MNHEY and CDR2 is SVGAGI. CDR3 in amino acids: CASRSGNTIYF. The DNA for the CDR3 is TGTGCCAGCAGATCGGGAAACACCATATATTTT.

The chain couples TRBV2 to TRBJ2-4; a weak D match, TRBD1 (6 bases). Trimming removed 8 bases at V and 4 bases at J, with 21 bases between. This CDR3 is built from 16 residues. Germline CDR1 SNHLY, CDR2 FYNNEI. The CDR3 is CASAQEMRGWKNIQYF. In DNA form, the CDR3 reads TGTGCCAGCGCACAGGAGATGAGGGGGTGGAAAAACATTCAGTACTTC.

The chain combines TRBV18 with TRBJ2-7; 9 nucleotides agree with TRBD1. This CDR3 region has 13 residues. Germline V CDR1 and CDR2: KGHSH, LQKENI. V was pared by 6 bases and J by 1 base, with 1 base of the junction left unmatched. For the CDR3, the DNA is TGTGCCAGCTCGGGACAGGGATCCTACGAGCAGTACTTC. Amino acids: CASSGQGSYEQYF. Full variable domain (outside the CDR3, taken from reference TRBV18 and TRBJ2-7): NAGVMQNPRHLVRRRGQEARLRCSPMKGHSHVYWYRQLPEEGLKFMVYLQKENIIDESGMPKERFSAEFPKEGPSILRIQQVVRGDSAAYFCASSGQGSYEQYFGPGTRLTVT.

The chain recombines TRBV6-4 with TRBJ2-1; 12 bases are shared with TRBD1. Unmatched junction bases numbered 8, after V lost 4 bases and J lost 7 bases. The CDR3 has 16 amino acids. The germline V gene encodes CDR1 MRHNA and CDR2 SNTAGT. The CDR3 nucleotides read TGTGCCAGCAGTGTTCTTCCGGGACAGGGGGCAAATGAGCAGTTCTTC. Protein: CASSVLPGQGANEQFF.

CDR3 in DNA: TGCGCCAGCAGCTACTACAGGGGAGCGAGGGCAGATACGCAGTATTTT. It encodes CASSYYRGARADTQYF. The rearrangement joins TRBV5-1 to TRBJ2-3; TRBD1 matches 7 bases. CDR3 length: 16 amino acids. With V trimmed by 3 bases and J by 4 bases, 11 bases remained unmatched. The germline V gene encodes CDR1 SGHRS and CDR2 YFSETQ. The complete variable domain, with remaining parts taken from reference TRBV5-1 and TRBJ2-3, reads KAGVTQTPRYLIKTRGQQVTLSCSPISGHRSVSWYQQTPGQGLQFLFEYFSETQRNKGNFPGRFSGRQFSNSRSEMNVSTLELGDSALYLCASSYYRGARADTQYFGPGTRLTVL.

The J gene is TRBJ1-5, the V gene TRBV7-2, with D perhaps TRBD1 (6 bases). Per the germline V gene, CDR1 is SGHTA and CDR2 is FQGNSA. The CDR3 has 15 amino acids. The germline V and J ends were trimmed by 4 bases and 2 bases, with 12 bases remaining between them. The CDR3 is CASSSRYRGNQPQHF. The CDR3 DNA follows: TGTGCCAGCAGCTCCAGATACAGGGGCAATCAGCCCCAGCATTTT.

In its sample, this clone was seen a few times. CDR3 DNA sequence: TGCGCCAGCAGCCCCAGTGGGATGGGATTAAGTACCGGGGAGCTGTTTTTT. It is translated as CASSPSGMGLSTGELFF. The rearrangement uses TRBV4-1 and TRBJ2-2; no definite D call. The CDR3 length is 17 residues. With 4 bases removed from V and 5 bases from J, the gap between germline ends came to 20 bases. The germline V gene encodes CDR1 MGHRA and CDR2 YSYEKL.

The chain employs TRBV11-3 and TRBJ2-7; D unresolved. V dropped 5 bases and J dropped 5 bases, with 16 bases sitting between them. The germline V gene encodes CDR1 SGHNT and CDR2 YENEEA. This CDR3 has 14 amino acids. CDR3 protein: CASSNRGLTNEQYV. CDR3 coding DNA: TGTGCCAGCAGCAACCGTGGTCTTACGAACGAGCAGTACGTC.

The genes are TRBV2 and TRBJ1-1, with D unresolved. Per germline, CDR1 SNHLY and CDR2 FYNNEI. The ends were cut back, 3 bases at V and 6 bases at J, with 11 bases in the middle. This CDR3 has 13 residues. CDR3 sequence (DNA): TGTGCCAGCAGTGACCCATCACGGGCTGAAGCTTTCTTT. Encoded protein: CASSDPSRAEAFF. The complete variable domain, with remaining parts taken from reference TRBV2 and TRBJ1-1, reads EPEVTQTPSHQVTQMGQEVILRCVPISNHLYFYWYRQILGQKVEFLVSFYNNEISEKSEIFDDQFSVERPDGSNFTLKIRSTKLEDSAMYFCASSDPSRAEAFFGQGTRLTVV.

This rearrangement joins TRBV27 to TRBJ1-1, with D maybe TRBD1 (6 bases). Trimming removed 4 bases from V and 0 bases from J, with 9 bases in between. The CDR3 spans 14 residues. The V gene's germline CDR1 is MNHEY and CDR2 SMNVEV (reference sequence). This chain's CDR3 is CASSSNRVNTEAFF. Written as DNA, the CDR3 is TGTGCCAGCAGTTCGAACAGGGTGAACACTGAAGCTTTCTTT.

The rearrangement uses TRBV9 and TRBJ2-3; possibly TRBD1 or TRBD2 for D (5 bases each). Germline V CDR1 and CDR2: SGDLS, YYNGEE. The CDR3 length is 16 residues. V was shortened by 0 bases and J by 5 bases, with 16 bases between the two germline ends. CDR3 nucleotide sequence: TGTGCCAGCAGCGTAGGGACTCAAGGGGCCCAAGATACGCAGTATTTT. Its protein product is CASSVGTQGAQDTQYF.

This clone was picked up a small number of times. This chain uses TRBV28 with TRBJ1-6; a weak D match, TRBD1 (5 bases). CDR1 and CDR2 (germline): MDHEN, SYDVKM. This CDR3 has 14 residues. V was cut by 6 bases and J by 7 bases, with 13 bases left in between. The CDR3 bases are TGTGCCAGCAGCCAGGGTTGGCACAATTCACCCCTCCACTTT. Translated, it gives CASSQGWHNSPLHF.

The chain links TRBV5-1 to TRBJ2-2, with 8 bases fitting TRBD2. CDR3 length: 17 residues. The V gene's germline CDR1 is SGHRS and CDR2 YFSETQ. The junction had 8 bases not matched to a gene; V was cut back by 1 base and J by 3 bases. DNA of the CDR3: TGCGCCAGCAGCTTGCGACCTCCGGGAGGGGACACCGGGGAGCTGTTTTTT. Translated: CASSLRPPGGDTGELFF.

In nucleotides, the CDR3 is TGTGCCAGCAGTTTCCCAGCGGGAGACAATGAGCAGTTCTTC. Its protein is CASSFPAGDNEQFF. The genes are TRBV28 and TRBJ2-1; 8 bases match TRBD2. The CDR3 consists of 14 residues. Germline V gene data show CDR1 as MDHEN and CDR2 as SYDVKM. J gave up 5 bases and V 3 bases, and 3 bases lay outside the gene matches.

This chain links TRBV1 with TRBJ1-1. TRBV1 is a recognized pseudogene. The CDR3 loop spans 15 amino acids. The CDR3 spells CTSSYGKERVAEAFF. The CDR3 coding sequence is TGCACCAGCAGTTACGGGAAAGAGAGGGTCGCTGAAGCTTTCTTT.

This clone has a handful of counts. The genes are TRBV10-2 and TRBJ2-7; tentative D call: TRBD1 (6 bases). Deletions cut 8 bases from V and 1 base from J, with 15 bases between. The CDR3 is 14 residues long. The germline gives CDR1 WSHSY, CDR2 SAAADI. The CDR3 region has the DNA TGCGCCAGCGAGCCACGGCAGGGGTCCTACGAGCAGTACTTC. Translated, it gives CASEPRQGSYEQYF.